These T cell receptor beta chains were read from a single sample in a study of shared clonotypes between healthy human individuals. Some clones are missing from TCRdb's copy, which holds only in-frame ones; the method was immunoSEQ multiplex PCR. The sample yields about 2 million clones, roughly 95% seen once. The sequenced material came from naive CD8+ T cells sorted from blood. The receptors stem from a man aged 18 to 35 in good health. Each CDR3 is given with its conserved first and last residue. The order of the fields is D gene, clone size, V gene, J gene, CDR3 protein, CDR3 DNA. A D gene is named only where the DNA matches it firmly. Only some rows state a clone size, as once, few, many or a class for expanded clones.

>NA|once|TRBV25-1|TRBJ2-2
CASSASTTGRRNTGELFF
TGTGCCAGCAGTGCTAGCACGACGGGACGAAGGAACACCGGGGAGCTGTTTTTT
>TRBD2|NA|TRBV2|TRBJ2-7
CASREERETSYEQYF
TGTGCCAGCAGGGAGGAGCGGGAGACGTCCTACGAGCAGTACTTC
>TRBD1|NA|TRBV7-9|TRBJ1-1
CASSFAVGTGNTEAFF
TGTGCCAGCAGCTTTGCGGTCGGGACAGGGAACACTGAAGCTTTCTTT
>TRBD2|NA|TRBV2|TRBJ2-1
CASSDLTSGLNNEQFF
TGTGCCAGCAGTGATTTAACTAGCGGGCTAAACAATGAGCAGTTCTTC
>TRBD2|NA|TRBV4-3|TRBJ2-1
CASSQTGLAKDNEQFF
TGCGCCAGCAGCCAGACGGGACTAGCGAAGGACAATGAGCAGTTCTTC
>NA|NA|TRBV4-1|TRBJ1-1
CASSQERNTEAFF
TGCGCCAGCAGCCAAGAAAGGAACACTGAAGCTTTCTTT
>NA|NA|TRBV13|TRBJ1-1
CASSSPGTGNTEAFF
TGTGCCAGCAGCTCTCCCGGGACGGGAAACACTGAAGCTTTCTTT
>NA|NA|TRBV4-1|TRBJ2-3
CASSHDTGLSSTDTQYF
TGCGCCAGCAGCCACGACACGGGACTCAGTAGCACAGATACGCAGTATTTT
>NA|NA|TRBV29-1|TRBJ2-7
CSVGGGFTYEQYF
TGCAGCGTTGGCGGGGGCTTCACCTACGAGCAGTACTTC
>TRBD2|once|TRBV2|TRBJ2-7
CASSEGAGADEQYF
TGTGCCAGCAGTGAAGGAGCGGGAGCCGACGAGCAGTACTTC
>TRBD2|NA|TRBV2|TRBJ2-7
CASSQGLASSYEQYF
TGTGCCAGCAGCCAGGGACTAGCCTCCTCCTACGAGCAGTACTTC
>NA|NA|TRBV6-4|TRBJ1-6
CASWSGAYNSPLHF
TGTGCCAGCTGGTCCGGGGCCTATAATTCACCCCTCCACTTT
>NA|NA|TRBV7-9|TRBJ2-2
CASSLAATGAGFAGELFF
TGTGCCAGCAGCTTAGCGGCTACAGGGGCGGGGTTCGCCGGGGAGCTGTTTTTT
>TRBD2|once|TRBV4-2|TRBJ2-2
CASSQWGLAGATGELFF
TGTGCCAGCAGCCAATGGGGACTAGCGGGGGCCACCGGGGAGCTGTTTTTT
>NA|NA|TRBV2|TRBJ2-7
CASSEAGFGEQYF
TGTGCCAGCAGTGAAGCAGGTTTTGGCGAGCAGTACTTC
>NA|NA|TRBV30|TRBJ2-1
CAWGFGDITSYNEQFF
TGTGCCTGGGGGTTCGGAGACATAACCTCCTACAATGAGCAGTTCTTC
>NA|NA|TRBV4-2|TRBJ2-6
CASSGEDKVTKSGQRPTF
TGTGCCAGCAGCGGGGAAGACAAGGTTACAAAGTCGGGCCAACGTCCGACTTTC
>TRBD1|NA|TRBV5-8|TRBJ1-1
CASTPTGRNTEAFF
TGTGCCAGCACCCCGACAGGGAGGAACACTGAAGCTTTCTTT
>NA|NA|TRBV18|TRBJ2-3
CASSPPGQIELSTDTQYF
TGTGCCAGCTCACCACCTGGGCAGATAGAACTCAGCACAGATACGCAGTATTTT
>TRBD2|NA|TRBV13|TRBJ2-5
CASSPGLAAHQETQYF
TGTGCCAGCAGCCCTGGACTAGCGGCCCACCAAGAGACCCAGTACTTC
>TRBD1|NA|TRBV5-4|TRBJ1-2
CASRQTGRNGYTF
TGTGCCAGCAGGCAGACAGGGAGGAATGGCTACACCTTC
>TRBD1|NA|TRBV27|TRBJ2-7
CASSFSTGERSYEQYF
TGTGCCAGCAGTTTCTCGACAGGGGAGCGCTCCTACGAGCAGTACTTC
>NA|NA|TRBV7-7|TRBJ2-3
CASSLGGRGTDTQYF
TGTGCTAGCAGCTTAGGTGGCAGGGGAACAGATACGCAGTATTTT
>TRBD1|NA|TRBV5-6|TRBJ2-7
CASSYDRGGEQYF
TGTGCCAGCAGCTACGACAGGGGCGGCGAGCAGTACTTC
>NA|NA|TRBV5-6|TRBJ2-1
CASSLDLDPISYNEQFF
TGTGCCAGCAGCTTGGACCTAGACCCGATTTCCTACAATGAGCAGTTCTTC
>TRBD1|NA|TRBV2|TRBJ2-7
CASSPHPGQSYEQYF
TGTGCCAGCAGTCCCCACCCGGGACAGAGTTACGAGCAGTACTTC
>TRBD1|NA|TRBV6-5|TRBJ1-2
CASSPWTGLKVGYTF
TGTGCCAGCAGCCCCTGGACAGGGCTGAAAGTCGGCTACACCTTC
>NA|NA|TRBV10-3|TRBJ2-3
CAIATDTQYF
TGTGCCATCGCGACAGATACGCAGTATTTT
>NA|NA|TRBV5-1|TRBJ2-7
CASSWDGSYEQYF
TGCGCCAGCAGCTGGGACGGATCTTACGAGCAGTACTTC
>NA|NA|TRBV9|TRBJ2-1
CASSVDSYNEQFF
TGTGCCAGCAGCGTCGACTCTTACAATGAGCAGTTCTTC
>TRBD2|NA|TRBV7-6|TRBJ2-1
CASSSGHNEQFF
TGTGCCAGCTCTAGCGGCCACAATGAGCAGTTCTTC
>NA|NA|TRBV7-9|TRBJ2-2
CASSLTDNTGELFF
TGTGCCAGCAGCTTAACGGACAACACCGGGGAGCTGTTTTTT
>NA|NA|TRBV15|TRBJ2-3
CATNLGGASTDTQYF
TGTGCCACCAACCTCGGCGGGGCTAGCACAGATACGCAGTATTTT
>TRBD1|NA|TRBV11-2|TRBJ1-1
CASSWDGTEAFF
TGTGCCAGCAGCTGGGACGGGACAGAGGCTTTCTTT
>TRBD1|NA|TRBV7-6|TRBJ1-1
CASSLGGTGSTEAFF
TGTGCCAGCAGCTTAGGAGGGACAGGGAGCACTGAAGCTTTCTTT
>NA|NA|TRBV4-3|TRBJ2-1
CASSQGLAALLYNEQFF
TGCGCCAGCAGCCAAGGTCTAGCTGCATTACTTTACAATGAGCAGTTCTTC
>TRBD1|NA|TRBV5-4|TRBJ2-1
CASSLGDRVNEQFF
TGTGCCAGCAGCCTCGGCGACAGGGTGAATGAGCAGTTCTTC
>TRBD1|NA|TRBV13|TRBJ2-7
CASSFYNEGQGFNEQYF
TGTGCCAGCAGCTTTTATAATGAGGGACAGGGATTTAACGAGCAGTACTTC
>TRBD2|NA|TRBV11-2|TRBJ2-3
CASSRTSGGTDTQYF
TGTGCCAGCAGCCGGACTAGCGGGGGCACGGATACGCAGTATTTT
>NA|NA|TRBV14|TRBJ1-5
CASSQPGRENQPQHF
TGTGCCAGCAGCCAACCCGGACGGGAAAATCAGCCCCAGCATTTT
>TRBD1|NA|TRBV11-2|TRBJ2-7
CASRLPGQGFIESYEQYF
TGTGCCAGCCGTCTACCGGGACAGGGTTTTATTGAATCCTACGAGCAGTACTTC
>NA|NA|TRBV5-1|TRBJ1-6
CASSLDLPGPLHF
TGTGCCAGCAGCTTGGACCTCCCGGGGCCCCTCCACTTT
>TRBD1|NA|TRBV10-2|TRBJ2-7
CASSNRDRGFHEQYF
TGCGCCAGCAGTAATCGGGACAGGGGGTTTCACGAGCAGTACTTC
>NA|NA|TRBV19|TRBJ1-2
CASSPAGIDGYTF
TGTGCCAGTAGTCCCGCAGGGATCGATGGCTACACCTTC
>TRBD2|NA|TRBV11-2|TRBJ2-1
CASSLYSGEGDEQFF
TGTGCCAGCAGCTTATATAGCGGGGAGGGGGATGAGCAGTTCTTC
>NA|once|TRBV27|TRBJ1-1
CASSLAGTPNTEAFF
TGTGCCAGCAGTTTAGCCGGGACACCTAACACTGAAGCTTTCTTT
>TRBD2|NA|TRBV29-1|TRBJ2-1
CSVEPGTSVYNEQFF
TGCAGCGTTGAACCCGGGACTAGCGTATACAATGAGCAGTTCTTC
>TRBD2|NA|TRBV30|TRBJ2-5
CAWSPKVGGSETQYF
TGTGCCTGGAGTCCAAAGGTGGGGGGGTCAGAGACCCAGTACTTC
>NA|NA|TRBV27|TRBJ2-7
CASSLSTPSEQYF
TGTGCCAGCAGTTTATCGACTCCGAGCGAGCAGTACTTC
>NA|NA|TRBV4-1|TRBJ1-6
CASSPAMGGGYNSPLHF
TGCGCCAGCAGCCCGGCTATGGGGGGAGGGTATAATTCACCCCTCCACTTT
>TRBD2|NA|TRBV10-3|TRBJ2-7
CAISGPLGLAGEQYF
TGTGCCATCAGTGGGCCCTTAGGACTAGCGGGGGAGCAGTACTTC
>NA|NA|TRBV12-5|TRBJ2-7
CASGLVTRAYEQYF
TGTGCTAGTGGTTTGGTTACCAGGGCCTACGAGCAGTACTTC